This passage covers 32 T cell receptor beta chains from one sample sequenced in a study of shared clonotypes between healthy human individuals. Sequenced by immunoSEQ multiplex PCR; TCRdb stores in-frame clones only, minus some. The table shows about 1.1 million clones, with 60% to 80% occurring only once. Material: memory CD4+ T cells from PBMCs. Stated subset: CD45RA-negative fraction. These receptors came from a man younger than 35 in good health. Some clones in this sample may be carry-over from other donors' samples.

This CDR3 reads CASSVQSGQKYGYTF. CDR3 nucleotide sequence: TGTGCCAGCAGCGTACAGTCGGGACAGAAATATGGCTACACCTTC. The rearrangement joins TRBV7-2 to TRBJ1-2, with TRBD1 matching 7 bases. Losses at the gene ends were 5 bases for V and 5 bases for J; bases not matched to a gene: 11. Per the germline V gene, CDR1 is SGHTA and CDR2 is FQGNSA. The CDR3 contains 15 residues.

The chain links TRBV7-2 to TRBJ2-3; the D is unclear. The germline V gene encodes CDR1 SGHTA and CDR2 FQGNSA. V lost 2 bases and J lost 3, with 12 bases in between. The CDR3 spans 15 residues. CDR3 bases: TGTGCCAGCAGCTTAAACCCCGGGCGGACAGATACGCAGTATTTT. Its protein product is CASSLNPGRTDTQYF.

This rearrangement joins TRBV7-8 to TRBJ2-7, with TRBD1 matching 9 bases. The germline gives CDR1 SGHVS, CDR2 FQNEAQ. The CDR3 consists of 15 residues. Unmatched junction bases numbered 11, after V lost 5 bases and J lost 6 bases. The CDR3 here is CASSLQTGGLSEQYF. CDR3 sequence (DNA): TGTGCCAGCAGCCTACAGACAGGGGGTCTGAGCGAGCAGTACTTC.

The rearrangement links TRBV28 to TRBJ1-3; D call uncertain. The ends were cut back, 2 bases at V and 4 bases at J, with 12 bases in the middle. The CDR3 runs 15 residues. CDR1 and CDR2 (germline): MDHEN, SYDVKM. The CDR3 sequence is CASSLAHPGGNTIYF. CDR3 coding DNA: TGTGCCAGCAGTTTAGCCCATCCCGGGGGAAACACCATATATTTT.

The J gene is TRBJ2-2, the V gene TRBV5-4; TRBD2 agrees at 8 bases. The ends lost 0 bases at V and 7 bases at J; junction bases unmatched: 2. There are 14 residues in the CDR3. The germline V gene encodes CDR1 SGHNT and CDR2 YYREEE (reference sequence). The CDR3 spells CASSLDGRVGELFF. DNA of the CDR3: TGTGCCAGCAGCTTGGACGGGAGGGTCGGGGAGCTGTTTTTT.

This clone was picked up a small number of times. The rearrangement links TRBV10-3 to TRBJ1-1; weak D call: TRBD1 (6 bases). Germline values: CDR1 ENHRY, CDR2 SYGVKD. This CDR3 spans 13 amino acids. V was trimmed by 4 bases and J by 2 bases, leaving 8 bases between them. CDR3 amino acids: CAISVGGNTEAFF. The CDR3 nucleotides are TGTGCCATCAGTGTAGGGGGTAACACTGAAGCTTTCTTT.

The J gene is TRBJ2-2, the V gene TRBV9; the D call may be TRBD1 or TRBD2 (5 bases each). CDR3 length: 18 amino acids. Germline lookup yields CDR1 SGDLS and CDR2 YYNGEE. Trimming left V 3 bases short and J 0 bases short, with 18 bases between. This chain's CDR3 is CASSAQSGGPANTGELFF. The CDR3 nucleotides read TGTGCCAGCAGCGCCCAGAGTGGGGGACCAGCGAACACCGGGGAGCTGTTTTTT. The full variable domain, with the rest looked up from reference TRBV9 and TRBJ2-2, is DSGVTQTPKHLITATGQRVTLRCSPRSGDLSVYWYQQSLDQGLQFLIQYYNGEERAKGNILERFSAQQFPDLHSELNLSSLELGDSALYFCASSAQSGGPANTGELFFGEGSRLTVL.

This chain joins TRBV11-2 and TRBJ2-7; D is possibly TRBD2 (5 bases). CDR1 SGHAT and CDR2 FQNNGV come from the germline V gene. Trimming took 7 bases from V and 4 from J, leaving 14 bases between them. The CDR3 is 13 amino acids. CDR3 coding DNA: TGTGCCAGCAAGACTAATAGTCTGTACGAGCAGTACTTC. Its protein product is CASKTNSLYEQYF.

This chain connects TRBV5-1 to TRBJ2-5; D is uncertain. V dropped 0 bases and J dropped 3 bases, with 12 bases sitting between them. This CDR3 contains 15 residues. The germline V gene encodes CDR1 SGHRS and CDR2 YFSETQ. The CDR3 nucleotides are TGCGCCAGCAGCTTGGAATTTGGGTCAGAAGAGACCCAGTACTTC. This sequence encodes CASSLEFGSEETQYF. Using reference TRBV5-1 and TRBJ2-5 for the parts outside the CDR3, the full variable domain is KAGVTQTPRYLIKTRGQQVTLSCSPISGHRSVSWYQQTPGQGLQFLFEYFSETQRNKGNFPGRFSGRQFSNSRSEMNVSTLELGDSALYLCASSLEFGSEETQYFGPGTRLLVL.

This rearrangement joins TRBV9 to TRBJ2-3; 7 bases line up with TRBD1. Losses at the gene ends were 2 bases for V and 5 bases for J; bases not matched to a gene: 8. Germline CDR1 and CDR2: SGDLS and YYNGEE. The CDR3 is 15 amino acids. The CDR3 DNA reads TGTGCCAGCAGCGTCGCAGGGGGTGCTGGAGATACGCAGTATTTT. Translated: CASSVAGGAGDTQYF.

To note about this clone: The sample contains more than one DNA sequence encoding this CDR3. The chain couples TRBV5-4 to TRBJ1-2, with a possible D match to TRBD1 (5 bases). This CDR3 region has 12 residues. Germline loops: CDR1 SGHNT, CDR2 YYREEE (reference sequence). Trimming stripped 0 bases from V and 8 bases from J, with 8 bases between. The CDR3 loop is CASSLVRGGYTF. The CDR3, as DNA: TGTGCCAGCAGCTTGGTACGGGGGGGCTACACCTTC.

The rearrangement links TRBV6-5 to TRBJ1-2, with D possibly matching TRBD1 (5 bases). V was trimmed by 0 bases and J by 5 bases, leaving 13 bases between them. The CDR3 runs 15 residues. CDR1 is MNHEY, CDR2 SVGAGI, per germline. Here the CDR3 reads CASSYSEGTLYGYTF. For the CDR3, the DNA is TGTGCCAGCAGTTACTCGGAGGGGACCCTATATGGCTACACCTTC.

This clone has just a few counts. At the DNA level, this CDR3 is encoded by other sequences in the same sample as well. CDR3 sequence: CSVVWGTGANVLTF. The DNA of the CDR3 is TGCAGCGTTGTTTGGGGAACCGGGGCCAACGTCCTGACTTTC. The chain employs TRBV29-1 and TRBJ2-6; D not resolved. The CDR3 covers 14 residues. V was shortened by 4 bases and J by 4 bases, with 11 bases between the two germline ends. Germline-derived CDR1 and CDR2 are SQVTM and ANQGSEA.

The rearrangement joins TRBV11-2 to TRBJ2-2, with TRBD1 matching over 10 bases. This CDR3 spans 18 amino acids. Trimming at V came to 5 bases and at J to 6 bases, leaving 15 bases not matched to a gene. Germline CDR1 is SGHAT and CDR2 is FQNNGV. The CDR3 DNA reads as TGTGCCAGCAGCCACAGGGACAGGGGCCCTCTCGGACCCGGGGAGCTGTTTTTT. Translation gives CASSHRDRGPLGPGELFF.

For this clone: Given a much more abundant clone one base away, this may be a read error. The sample holds other DNA sequences that translate to the same CDR3. V usage is TRBV5-1 and J usage is TRBJ2-1; 8 bases fit TRBD2. J lost 3 bases, V lost 2 bases, and 4 bases had no gene match. This CDR3 has 15 amino acids. Per the germline V gene, CDR1 is SGHRS and CDR2 is YFSETQ. The chain's CDR3 is CASSLGSGGYNEQFF. The CDR3 DNA reads as TGCGCCAGCAGCTTAGGCAGCGGGGGCTACAATGAGCAGTTCTTC.

This chain joins TRBV9 and TRBJ2-3, with TRBD1 matching over 8 bases. Germline V CDR1 and CDR2: SGDLS, YYNGEE. CDR3 size: 13 residues. The V gene end was trimmed by 4 bases and the J gene end by 14 bases; junction bases not matched to a gene: 12. CDR3 bases: TGTGCCAGCAGCCCCAGGGGGCCGGACTATCCGTATTTT. It specifies CASSPRGPDYPYF. Variable domain in full (rest from reference TRBV9 and TRBJ2-3): DSGVTQTPKHLITATGQRVTLRCSPRSGDLSVYWYQQSLDQGLQFLIQYYNGEERAKGNILERFSAQQFPDLHSELNLSSLELGDSALYFCASSPRGPDYPYFGPGTRLTVL.

This clone was seen only a few times. The chain joins TRBV28 to TRBJ1-1, with a weak D call TRBD1 (6 bases). This CDR3 contains 13 residues. V was clipped by 7 bases and J by 2 bases, with 11 bases between them. Germline CDR1 and CDR2: MDHEN and SYDVKM. The CDR3 bases are TGTGCCAGCATGGGGACACAAAACACTGAAGCTTTCTTT. Amino acid sequence: CASMGTQNTEAFF.

Note on this clone: This sample also contains other DNA sequences that code for the same CDR3. The chain combines TRBV7-9 with TRBJ2-3, with 10 nucleotides matching TRBD2. The CDR3 has 15 amino acids. The V and J ends lost 3 bases and 0 bases, in that order; junction bases with no gene match: 0. Germline V gives CDR1 SEHNR, CDR2 FQNEAQ (reference sequence). CDR3 coding DNA: TGTGCCAGCAGCTTGACTAGCGGGAGCACAGATACGCAGTATTTT. Its protein product is CASSLTSGSTDTQYF.

The rearrangement links TRBV11-2 to TRBJ2-2; tentative D call: TRBD2 (5 bases). This CDR3 spans 17 amino acids. The germline V gene has CDR1 SGHAT and CDR2 FQNNGV. Trimming pared 5 bases from V and 1 base from J, leaving 17 bases between. The CDR3 DNA is TGTGCCAGCAGCGACCACCTTAAAAGCGGGAACACCGGGGAGCTGTTTTTT. This translates into CASSDHLKSGNTGELFF.

This chain uses TRBV28 with TRBJ1-2; possibly TRBD1 for D (5 bases). Germline-derived CDR1 and CDR2 are MDHEN and SYDVKM. The CDR3 consists of 13 residues. The V gene lost 9 bases and the J gene lost 7 bases, with 18 bases spanning the gap. The CDR3 here is CASIDVGPGGYTF. DNA for the CDR3: TGTGCCAGTATAGACGTGGGGCCGGGTGGCTACACCTTC.

J is TRBJ1-5 and V is TRBV6-6, with D possibly matching TRBD1 (5 bases). The ends were cut back, 6 bases at V and 4 bases at J, with 13 bases in the middle. Germline V gives CDR1 MNHNY, CDR2 SVGAGI (reference sequence). The CDR3 has 14 residues. CDR3 coding DNA: TGTGCCAGCAGAGAAACGGGGGGGAATCAGCCCCAGCATTTT. Translating it yields CASRETGGNQPQHF.

The chain employs TRBV7-9 and TRBJ1-4; 9 bases match TRBD1. With 0 bases clipped from V and 6 bases from J, the junction kept 11 bases outside the gene matches. The CDR3 runs to 18 residues. Germline V lookup: CDR1 SEHNR, CDR2 FQNEAQ (reference sequence). This chain's CDR3 is CASSLARSGQGRHEKLFF. CDR3 coding DNA: TGTGCCAGCAGCTTAGCCAGGTCCGGACAGGGGCGGCATGAAAAACTGTTTTTT. Combining the CDR3 with reference TRBV7-9 and TRBJ1-4 gives the whole variable domain DTGVSQNPRHKITKRGQNVTFRCDPISEHNRLYWYRQTLGQGPEFLTYFQNEAQLEKSRLLSDRFSAERPKGSFSTLEIQRTEQGDSAMYLCASSLARSGQGRHEKLFFGSGTQLSVL.

The rearrangement uses TRBV7-2 and TRBJ2-1; D ambiguous. Germline V gene sequence: CDR1 SGHTA, CDR2 FQGNSA. The length of the CDR3 is 15 residues. The germline V and J ends were trimmed by 2 bases and 0 bases, with 8 bases remaining between them. The CDR3 reads CASSLQYYSYNEQFF. Here the CDR3 DNA reads TGTGCCAGCAGCTTACAATACTACTCCTACAATGAGCAGTTCTTC.

The chain is built from TRBV9 and TRBJ2-1; 7 bases fit TRBD2. This CDR3 region has 15 residues. Germline V gives CDR1 SGDLS, CDR2 YYNGEE. V dropped 6 bases and J dropped 7; count of bases not matched to a gene: 13. CDR3 sequence (DNA): TGTGCCAGCAACCCCGGTAGTAGGGAGGGTAATGAGCAGTTCTTC. This gives the protein CASNPGSREGNEQFF.

The chain employs TRBV4-1 and TRBJ1-1, with D possibly being TRBD1 (5 bases). The V gene's germline CDR1 is MGHRA and CDR2 YSYEKL. V was cut by 0 bases and J by 1 base, with 12 bases left in between. This CDR3 region has 16 residues. The CDR3 sequence is CASSQDGLTGNTEAFF. The DNA of the CDR3 is TGCGCCAGCAGCCAAGATGGACTTACAGGGAACACTGAAGCTTTCTTT.

This sequence joins TRBV5-1 and TRBJ1-3, with 11 bases that match TRBD1. V shed 4 bases and J 1 base; nucleotides not matched to a gene: 10. The CDR3 totals 18 residues. The germline V gene encodes CDR1 SGHRS and CDR2 YFSETQ. The CDR3 DNA reads as TGCGCCAGCAGCCCGACGGGACAGGGGGAACTGTCTGGAAACACCATATATTTT. Amino acid sequence: CASSPTGQGELSGNTIYF.

This clone was counted ten times or more. The chain recombines TRBV29-1 with TRBJ1-2, with no clear D. Germline values: CDR1 SQVTM, CDR2 ANQGSEA. The CDR3 sequence is 11 residues long. Trimming left V 0 bases short and J 8 bases short, with 7 bases between. The CDR3 sequence: CSVEDLEGYTF. The CDR3 coding sequence is TGCAGCGTTGAAGATCTAGAGGGCTACACCTTC.

The J gene is TRBJ2-7, the V gene TRBV7-2; D is possibly TRBD1 or TRBD2 (5 bases each). CDR1 is SGHTA, CDR2 FQGNSA, per germline. V lost 5 bases, J lost 0 bases, and 11 bases lay in between. The CDR3 contains 14 residues. The CDR3: CASSTAGTSYEQYF. As DNA, the CDR3 is TGTGCCAGCAGCACAGCAGGGACCTCCTACGAGCAGTACTTC.

J is TRBJ1-4 and V is TRBV2; possible D gene TRBD1, 5 bases. CDR3 length equals 14 residues. Germline CDR1 is SNHLY and CDR2 is FYNNEI. V lost 8 bases to trimming and J lost 4 bases, with 14 bases between them. CDR3 residues: CASQDRTSNEKLFF. CDR3 sequence (DNA): TGTGCCAGCCAGGACCGGACAAGTAATGAAAAACTGTTTTTT.

The rearrangement joins TRBV6-5 to TRBJ2-2, with TRBD2 as a possible D gene (5 bases). The germline V and J ends were trimmed by 6 bases and 7 bases, with 18 bases remaining between them. The CDR3 length is 15 residues. Germline V gene data show CDR1 as MNHEY and CDR2 as SVGAGI. CDR3 loop: CASSLRGGVGGELFF. In nucleotides, the CDR3 is TGTGCCAGCAGCCTCCGGGGTGGGGTCGGCGGGGAGCTGTTTTTT.

This clone was detected only once. The V gene is TRBV2, the J gene TRBJ2-7; D is possibly TRBD1 (6 bases). Germline V lookup: CDR1 SNHLY, CDR2 FYNNEI. V lost 2 bases to trimming and J lost 2 bases, with 16 bases between them. The CDR3 is 16 residues long. CDR3 region: CASSEIPGRTAYEQYF. In DNA, the CDR3 is TGTGCCAGCAGTGAAATTCCAGGCAGGACAGCCTACGAGCAGTACTTC.

Regarding this clone: The junction departs from germline at one end; a sequencing error may be responsible. The CDR3 region has the DNA TGTGGCAGCAGCCAATCTTTCGGGAGGGACTCCTACGAGCAGTACTTC. It translates to CGSSQSFGRDSYEQYF. This chain joins TRBV13 and TRBJ2-7, with 8 bases aligning to TRBD2. Germline V CDR1 and CDR2: PRHDT, FYEKMQ (reference sequence). This CDR3 has 16 residues.